This TCR beta chain was identified during a study of preoperative IRX-2 immunotherapy in early breast cancer. The CDR3 is made up of 14 amino acids. Germline V gene data show CDR1 as SGHRS and CDR2 as YFSETQ. The V segment lost 6 bases and the J segment 7 bases; nucleotides outside the gene matches: 10. As for treatment: preoperative locoregional IRX-2 cytokine immunotherapy. This phase Ib study tested locoregional IRX-2 cytokine immunotherapy given before surgery. TCRdb's copy holds only in-frame clones and misses some; the assay was immunoSEQ multiplex PCR. The sample lists more than 50,000 clones, roughly 94% occurring once.

The material was obtained from a patient treated with IRX-2 immunotherapy. The rearrangement joins TRBV5-1 to TRBJ2-1, with 7 bases identical to TRBD2. The sequence was collected from a human donor with breast cancer. CDR3 nucleotide sequence: TGCGCCAGCACCGATGGGGGGGGTGGAAATGAGCAGTTCTTC. Translation: CASTDGGGGNEQFF.